This T cell receptor beta chain was obtained from a study of lymphopenia after photon versus proton radiotherapy. Study outcomes and limitations: Larger post-nadir TCR diversity loss correlated inversely with survival in deceased patients. After lymphocyte nadir, photon-treated repertoires showed oligoclonal expansion, especially CD8+ Temra.

TCRdb keeps only in-frame clones here, not all; method: immunoSEQ multiplex PCR. The table has 70,000 or so clones, roughly 90% seen once; the top ten hold approximately 2.6%. With regard to this clone: What it binds is not known.

The CDR3 runs to 18 residues. V lost 4 bases and J lost 4; bases outside the gene matches: 11. Germline V gene sequence: CDR1 MNHGY, CDR2 SVAAGI. The J gene is TRBJ2-2, the V gene TRBV6-9; 11 bases line up with TRBD2. The starting material was peripheral blood, obtained from a patient treated with photon-based radiotherapy. This receptor was identified in a woman in her 70s with pancreatic cancer. The CDR3 DNA reads as TGTGCCAGCAGTTTTGACAAACTAGCGGGAGTAGCCACCGGGGAGCTGTTTTTT. It is translated as CASSFDKLAGVATGELFF.